This T cell receptor beta chain was recorded in a study of shared clonotypes between healthy human individuals. Study-wide results and limits: Rarefaction showed sorted-subset sequencing was incomplete despite large depth.

CDR3 length equals 15 residues. The V end lost 0 bases, the J end lost 5 bases, and 13 bases lay between the germline ends. Germline CDR1 and CDR2: SGHDN and FVKESK. With regard to this clone: Its matching antigen is unknown.

Authors' data handling: Filtering differed since immunoSEQ provided only junctions, with no quality scores. Using immunoSEQ multiplex PCR, the repertoire was profiled, and TCRdb retains in-frame clones only, with some absent. That table gives V, J and clone size, and the DNA gave D and trimming. This sample yields approximately 2.5 million clones, of which 93% are seen a single time; around 0.37% belongs to the top ten. Sequencing was performed on naive CD4+ T cells from PBMCs. Sample subset: CD45RA+ positively selected. The rearrangement uses TRBV14 and TRBJ2-5; D might be TRBD2 (6 bases). This clonotype originated in a man younger than 35 in good health. Some clones in this sample may be carry-over from other donors' samples. Here the CDR3 reads CASSQDSGGRETQYF. The DNA of the CDR3 is TGTGCCAGCAGCCAAGATTCAGGAGGGAGGGAGACCCAGTACTTC.